This T cell receptor beta chain was profiled in a study of early T cells in non-severe SARS-CoV-2 infection listed by TCRdb under 2021. Describing the broader study: Bulk RNA from unsorted whole blood was used for TCR sequencing, so alpha and beta chains could not be paired. Overall study results and their limits: VDJdb matching was skewed toward anti-spike CD8 responses and likely underestimated virus-specific expansions, missing private and CD4 specificities.

Looking up the germline V gene yields CDR1 SGHAT and CDR2 FQNNGV. Measured from the cysteine to the phenylalanine, the CDR3 is 16 residues long. The entry retains the CDR3 DNA only, 48 bases that are in frame from base 1. At the junction V is shortened by 4 bases and J by 3 bases, with 15 bases in between. Set within a cohort of healthcare workers in London, UK, this nested case-control study involved weekly PCR testing of nasopharyngeal swabs along with blood sampling. Healthcare workers were recruited between 23 and 31 March 2020, during the week of the UK lockdown, and were followed weekly for up to roughly 16 weeks. This clonotype has more than one count but fewer than ten. It has no known antigen specificity. Qualities for individual bases were not recorded, and no much larger clone is one base off. To prepare the library, 5' RACE was applied. The sequencer listed for this sample is NextSeq 500. In the TCR library protocol, unique molecular identifiers were attached to individual cDNA molecules to correct for PCR bias and sequencing error. TCR alpha and beta chains were both sequenced, and the abundances of alpha and beta sequences in each sample were closely correlated with each other. In the paper's pipeline: Decombinator V4 was used to annotate the V gene, J gene and CDR3 of the TCR sequences. Expanded TCRs were defined as changing significantly between any two time points under a Poisson model with p below 0.0001. Abundances of TCRs were expressed as counts per million after normalisation to the total number of TCRs sequenced in each sample. MAIT TCRs were defined by TRAV1-2 paired with TRAJ12, TRAJ20 or TRAJ33, and iNKT TCRs by TRAV10 paired with TRAJ18. VDJdb, accessed on 1 November 2021, was searched for TCRs annotated for CMV, EBV and SARS-CoV-2, and TCRs annotated for more than one antigen were excluded. TCRdb redid the processing of the public reads, applying fastp at Q25 and MiXCR, and retained in-frame beta chains. Merged by CDR3 protein, the rows form single entries marked with the most common genes and DNA. TCRdb, not the original authors, processed these V and J calls. This sample is represented by 17,000 or so distinct CDR3 sequences; 5% to 6% of them were singletons. About 6.4% of the sample rests with the top ten.

This clonotype was obtained from an adult who was a healthcare worker with PCR-confirmed SARS-CoV-2 infection or an uninfected control (not recorded which). The V gene is TRBV11-2 and the J gene is TRBJ1-4, and TRBD1 may be the D gene, going by 5 matching bases. This material consisted of whole blood, taken at baseline. The DNA sequence reads TGTGCCAGCAGCTGGGGATCAGGGCGGTCTAATGAAAAACTGTTTTTT. Its translation reads: CASSWGSGRSNEKLFF.